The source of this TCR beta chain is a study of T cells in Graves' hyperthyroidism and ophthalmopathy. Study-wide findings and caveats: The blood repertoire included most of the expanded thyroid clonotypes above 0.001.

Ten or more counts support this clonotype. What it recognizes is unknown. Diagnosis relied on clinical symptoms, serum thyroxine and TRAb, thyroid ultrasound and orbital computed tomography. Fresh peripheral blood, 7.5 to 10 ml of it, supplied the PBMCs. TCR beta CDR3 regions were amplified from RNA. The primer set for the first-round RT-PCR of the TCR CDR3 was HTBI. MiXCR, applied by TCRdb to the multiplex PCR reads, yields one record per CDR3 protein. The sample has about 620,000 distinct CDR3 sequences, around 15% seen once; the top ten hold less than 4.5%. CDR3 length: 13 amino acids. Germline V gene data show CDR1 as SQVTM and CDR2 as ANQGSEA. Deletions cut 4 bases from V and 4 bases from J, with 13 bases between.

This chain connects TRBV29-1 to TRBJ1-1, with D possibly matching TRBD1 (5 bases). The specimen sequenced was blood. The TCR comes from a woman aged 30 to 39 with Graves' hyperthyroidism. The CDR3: CSVAQGVGTEAFF. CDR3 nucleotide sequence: TGCAGCGTTGCCCAGGGAGTCGGCACTGAAGCTTTCTTT.